A selection of T cell receptor beta chains follows, all from one sample in a study of molecular identifiers for immune sequencing clone quantification. TCRdb passed the PCR reads through MiXCR, listing each CDR3 protein once. The data show approximately 320,000 distinct CDR3 sequences, roughly 24% seen once. The sample was naive CD8+ T cells from blood, with Jurkat cell RNA spiked in. These receptors originate from a human donor in good health. Some libraries in this study had Jurkat cell RNA spiked in. Both conserved end residues are part of each CDR3. A D gene is named only where the DNA matches it firmly. Size is stated for part of the rows, as once, few or many counts, or as a class when the clone is expanded.

v_call	clone_size	j_call	cdr3_length	d_call	cdr3_aa	cdr3_nt
TRBV5-4	many	TRBJ1-4	14	TRBD1	CASSPDRGNEKLFF	TGTGCCAGCAGCCCGGACAGGGGAAATGAAAAACTGTTTTTT
TRBV4-3	NA	TRBJ2-1	16	NA	CASSQDPQRATGEQFF	TGCGCCAGCAGCCAAGATCCCCAGCGGGCGACCGGTGAGCAGTTCTTC
TRBV4-1	NA	TRBJ2-7	14	NA	CASSQDRGSYGQYF	TGCGCCAGCAGCCAAGATCGGGGTTCCTACGGGCAGTACTTC
TRBV4-1	NA	TRBJ2-1	19	TRBD2	CASSQVAGLASSSYNEQFF	TGCGCCAGCAGCCAGGTAGCCGGACTAGCGTCTTCGTCCTACAATGAGCAGTTCTTC
TRBV6-5	NA	TRBJ2-2	14	NA	CASSYIGGAGELFF	TGTGCCAGCAGTTACATCGGAGGAGCCGGGGAGCTGTTTTTT
TRBV20-1	many	TRBJ2-3	16	TRBD2	CSARRLAGAESDTQYF	TGCAGTGCTAGGAGACTAGCGGGAGCGGAGTCAGATACGCAGTATTTT
TRBV3-1	NA	TRBJ2-1	16	NA	CASSQEVAGTYNEQFF	TGTGCCAGCAGCCAAGAGGTGGCGGGGACCTACAATGAGCAGTTCTTC
TRBV24-1	many	TRBJ2-1	12	TRBD1	CATSDSTGEQFF	TGTGCCACCAGTGATTCGACAGGGGAGCAGTTCTTC
TRBV27	many	TRBJ2-3	14	NA	CASSFGVKADTQYF	TGTGCCAGCAGCTTTGGAGTCAAGGCAGATACGCAGTATTTT
TRBV7-8	many	TRBJ2-3	17	NA	CASSLGETILASDTQYF	TGTGCCAGCAGCTTAGGAGAAACGATTCTAGCGTCAGATACGCAGTATTTT
TRBV5-4	many	TRBJ2-7	15	NA	CASSRHETSSYEQYF	TGTGCCAGCAGCCGTCACGAGACTAGTTCCTACGAGCAGTACTTC
TRBV27	few	TRBJ1-2	13	NA	CASSLKQNYGYTF	TGTGCCAGCAGTTTAAAACAGAACTATGGCTACACCTTC
TRBV29-1	many	TRBJ2-2	15	NA	CSVVLAGKFTGELFF	TGCAGCGTTGTCTTGGCAGGGAAGTTTACCGGGGAGCTGTTTTTT
TRBV5-3	NA	TRBJ1-1	18	TRBD1	CASSFLIDRGERNTEAFF	TGTGCCAGCAGCTTTCTAATTGACAGGGGGGAAAGGAACACTGAAGCTTTCTTT
TRBV4-3	few	TRBJ2-2	15	NA	CASSQDSRSTGELFF	TGCGCCAGCAGCCAAGACTCCAGAAGCACCGGGGAGCTGTTTTTT
TRBV7-6	NA	TRBJ2-5	14	NA	CASSLGSKQETQYF	TGTGCCAGCAGCTTAGGGTCCAAACAAGAGACCCAGTACTTC
TRBV4-3	few	TRBJ2-2	14	TRBD1	CASSQRTGPGELFF	TGCGCCAGCAGCCAGCGGACAGGGCCCGGGGAGCTGTTTTTT
TRBV7-9	many	TRBJ1-5	12	NA	CASREGNQPQHF	TGTGCCAGCCGAGAGGGCAATCAGCCCCAGCATTTT
TRBV6-2/TRBV6-3	NA	TRBJ1-1	14	NA	CASSYGERGTEAFF	TGTGCCAGCAGTTATGGGGAGAGAGGCACTGAAGCTTTCTTT
TRBV20-1	many	TRBJ1-1	14	NA	CSAPTPRGNTEAFF	TGCAGTGCCCCGACTCCCCGGGGGAACACTGAAGCTTTCTTT
TRBV4-1	many	TRBJ2-7	15	NA	CASSQEAGGTYEQYF	TGCGCCAGCAGCCAAGAGGCAGGGGGGACCTACGAGCAGTACTTC
TRBV7-9	few	TRBJ2-7	16	TRBD1	CASSTTLSGTEYEQYF	TGTGCCAGCAGCACCACACTTTCCGGGACAGAATACGAGCAGTACTTC